The source of this T cell receptor (beta chain) is a study of response to subunit inactivated influenza vaccine. This clonotype was observed a few times. Its antigen remains unknown. The CDR3 is 13 residues long. CDR1 is DFQATT, CDR2 SNEGSKA, per germline (reference sequence). The ends lost 4 bases at V and 0 bases at J; junction bases unmatched: 1. Each CDR3 protein gets one entry after TCRdb re-called the RT-PCR reads with MiXCR. This sample carries approximately 500,000 distinct CDR3 sequences, roughly 15% of them seen once, and the ten largest clones take 8.5% to 14%. Overall study findings and caveats: There was a suggestion from the authors that each seasonal influenza vaccination recruits few new T cells.

This sequence originates from a man aged 45-65 years who received an inactivated influenza vaccine. This chain connects TRBV20-1 to TRBJ2-5; 8 nucleotides line up with TRBD1. The sequences come from PBMCs from blood, collected less than 13 days after vaccination. The CDR3 region is CSANRGDQETQYF. The CDR3 nucleotides read TGCAGTGCTAACAGGGGGGACCAAGAGACCCAGTACTTC.